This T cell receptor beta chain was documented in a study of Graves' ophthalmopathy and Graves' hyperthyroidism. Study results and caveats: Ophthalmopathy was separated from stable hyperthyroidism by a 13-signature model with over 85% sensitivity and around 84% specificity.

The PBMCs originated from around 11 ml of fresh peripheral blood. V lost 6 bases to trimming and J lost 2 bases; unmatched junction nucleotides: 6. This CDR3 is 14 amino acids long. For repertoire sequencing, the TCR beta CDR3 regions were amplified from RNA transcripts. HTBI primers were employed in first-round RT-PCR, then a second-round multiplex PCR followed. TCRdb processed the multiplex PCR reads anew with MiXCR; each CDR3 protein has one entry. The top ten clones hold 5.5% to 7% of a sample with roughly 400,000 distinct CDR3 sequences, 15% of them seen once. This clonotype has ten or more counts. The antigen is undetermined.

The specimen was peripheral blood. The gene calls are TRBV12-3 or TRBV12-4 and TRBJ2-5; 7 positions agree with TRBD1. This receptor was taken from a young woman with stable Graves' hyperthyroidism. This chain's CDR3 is CASRGDSRQETQYF. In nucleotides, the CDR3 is TGTGCCAGCAGAGGGGACAGTCGGCAAGAGACCCAGTACTTC.